This T cell receptor beta chain was sequenced in a study of blood T cell repertoires in COVID-19. The table lists this clone with a count of one. Those designated as exposed participants met a COVID-19 case within 2 weeks before study entry. This CDR3 is built from 14 residues. Losses at the gene ends were 3 bases for V and 12 bases for J; bases not matched to a gene: 11. Germline loops: CDR1 MDHEN, CDR2 SYDVKM. Clones were sequenced by immunoSEQ multiplex PCR, and TCRdb holds only the in-frame ones, with some missing. The sample records some 320,000 clones, 85% being singletons. The chain recombines TRBV28 with TRBJ2-7; TRBD1 aligns across 10 bases. This TCR derives from a woman aged 25-40 years who had been exposed to COVID-19. The sequencing input was PBMCs or T cells enriched from blood (not recorded which). The CDR3, as DNA: TGTGCCAGCAGTTTGCGGGACAGGGGCTTTCACCCGTACTTC. Amino acids: CASSLRDRGFHPYF.